This TCR beta chain is drawn from a study of regulatory T cells in long-lasting Graves disease. The wider study: A definition of persistent Graves' disease required over 5 years of antithyroid drugs plus positive TSH receptor antibodies. Notes on the study in general: Persistent Graves' disease cases displayed lower TCR diversity than newly diagnosed ones.

Assembly of TCR beta libraries relied on iRepertoire HTBI primers together with Arm-PCR of CDR3 regions. TCRdb reprocessed the multiplex PCR reads via MiXCR and lists one record per CDR3 protein. The repertoire holds hundreds of thousands of distinct CDR3 sequences, with approximately 29% as singletons. The CDR3 sequence is 16 residues long. Losses at the gene ends were 3 bases for V and 4 bases for J; bases not matched to a gene: 9. Germline V gene sequence: CDR1 LNHNV, CDR2 YYDKDF (reference sequence). Indicated time point: persistent/refractory GD, antithyroid drugs over 5 years with positive TRAb. PBMCs provided the RNA from which the TCR library was made. With EDTA tubes as the receptacles, nine milliliters of peripheral blood were drawn. For this clonotype: Its antigen is unknown.

The clonotype was recovered from a female donor with Graves disease. The chain has TRBV15 and TRBJ1-2; 9 bases align to TRBD1. Here the sequenced sample was peripheral blood mononuclear cells (PBMCs), taken when the disease was refractory, from a patient treated with antithyroid drugs. This chain's CDR3 is CATSRDTGGFPYGYTF. The CDR3 DNA reads TGTGCCACCAGCAGGGACACAGGGGGCTTCCCCTATGGCTACACCTTC.